Sequencing of this T cell receptor beta chain was carried out in a study of T cell repertoires in cytomegalovirus infection. Each CDR3 protein gets one entry after TCRdb re-called the reads with MiXCR. The sample carries about 140,000 distinct CDR3 sequences, roughly 6% recorded once. V was pared by 3 bases and J by 5 bases, with 4 bases between. Germline CDR1 is SEHNR and CDR2 is FQNEAQ (reference sequence). The CDR3 runs to 11 residues. The chain couples TRBV7-9 to TRBJ1-1; D is undetermined. Sequencing was carried out using PBMCs. The receptor was derived from a human donor in good health (CMV status not recorded). Some clones in this sample may be carry-over from other donors' samples. The CDR3 nucleotides are TGTGCCAGCAGCTTCAAGACTGAAGCTTTCTTT. The encoded protein is CASSFKTEAFF.